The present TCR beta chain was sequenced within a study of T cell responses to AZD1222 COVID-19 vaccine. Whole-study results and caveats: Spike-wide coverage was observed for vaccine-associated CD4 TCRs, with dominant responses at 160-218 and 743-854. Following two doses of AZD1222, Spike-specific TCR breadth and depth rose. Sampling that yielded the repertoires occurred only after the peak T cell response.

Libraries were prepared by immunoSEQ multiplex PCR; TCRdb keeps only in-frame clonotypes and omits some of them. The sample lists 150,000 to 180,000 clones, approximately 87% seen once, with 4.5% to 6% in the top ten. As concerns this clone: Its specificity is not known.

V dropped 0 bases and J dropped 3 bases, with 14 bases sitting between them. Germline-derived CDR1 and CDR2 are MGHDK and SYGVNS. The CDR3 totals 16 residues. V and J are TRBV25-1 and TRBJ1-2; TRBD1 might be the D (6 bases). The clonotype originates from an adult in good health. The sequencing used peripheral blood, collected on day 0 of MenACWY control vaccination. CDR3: CASSEYTTGRDYGYTF. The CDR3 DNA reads TGTGCCAGCAGTGAATATACAACAGGGAGGGACTATGGCTACACCTTC.